What follows describes a single TCR beta chain. The clone's antigen remains unknown. Per-nucleotide qualities are absent, and no much larger clonotype sits a single base away. These data are taken from a study of cytotoxic CD8 clonotypes in ibrutinib-treated CLL (dated by TCRdb to the early 2020s). Study-level background: The cohort had ten to twelve relapsed/refractory and about 15 treatment-naive patients; approximately 18 were IGHV unmutated. Responses were partial in roughly 24 patients and complete in 2; after median 68 months follow-up, around 15 stayed in remission and 12 progressed. Samples at response were collected after a median of roughly twelve months of treatment, with a range of about 6 to 40 months. On average, each sample yielded around 230,000 productive templates and about 94,000 productive rearrangements. Longitudinal samples were obtainable from about 30% of the roughly 90 participants in the trial. Cryopreserved peripheral blood mononuclear cells were obtained before treatment, at response, and at either sustained remission or disease progression. Every sample from remission and from progressive disease was obtained while the patients were still on ibrutinib.

The sample's time point label is to be understood as: more than 10 months on ibrutinib. For TCR beta library preparation, roughly 2 micrograms of genomic DNA was extracted from cryopreserved PBMCs. Longitudinal blood samples from CLL patients on ibrutinib monotherapy were analyzed using high-throughput TCR beta sequencing. The patients took part in an open-label, single-center phase 2 trial of ibrutinib monotherapy. Findings and caveats that apply to the study as a whole: Public clonotypes were rare and either shrank or stayed stable during treatment, and the rise in clonality at ibrutinib response reflected expansion of private clonotypes. Sustained-remission and progressing patients did not have matched sampling times, and lymph node repertoires were not examined. Baseline clonality was found to be higher than that of age-matched healthy donors and was strongly correlated with circulating CD8+ T-cell counts. Clonality rose at ibrutinib response, remained stable during sustained remission, and dropped back toward baseline at progression.

A MiSeq instrument was used for deep resolution sequencing, which targeted depths ranging from 1 in 1 million up to 1 in 200,000 T cells, with coverage averaging 10x for each clonotype. The immunoSEQ hsTCRB Kit was used to generate the TCR beta libraries. Per the original workflow: ImmunoSEQ Data Assistant and ImmunoSEQ Analyzer were used for data analysis, and V, D and J genes were assigned according to IMGT definitions. Clonality, which ranges from 0 to 1, was calculated as one minus the normalized Shannon entropy of productive rearrangement frequencies. Only overrepresented clonotypes making up at least 0.05% of the repertoire of each patient were included in the public clonotype analysis. Approximately 14 age-matched healthy donor repertoires from immuneACCESS were used as controls for clonality. TCRdb took over this immuneACCESS table, retaining in-frame rearrangements with V and J assigned. Such tables are incomplete; in checked studies, under half of the missing clones stem from an unresolved V gene, and the remainder is unexplained. That table gives V, J and clone size, and the DNA gave D and trimming. The sample has fewer than 80,000 clones on record, approximately 62% of them singletons. In total, the top ten clones hold about 14% of the sample.

CDR1 and CDR2, per the germline V gene (reference sequence), are MNHEY and SMNVEV. The germline V and J ends show losses of 5 bases and 5 bases respectively, and no gene match explains 4 bases of the junction. The cysteine opens and the phenylalanine closes a CDR3 of 14 amino acids. Only CDR3 DNA is held: 42 bases, read in frame from base 1. The clonotype comes from a human donor with chronic lymphocytic leukemia. The rearrangement combines TRBV27 with TRBJ1-5, and 9 junctional nucleotides match TRBD1. Sequenced here: PBMCs, sampled after 12 months of ibrutinib treatment. The CDR3: CASSPDRGDQPQHF. The nucleotides are TGTGCCAGCAGTCCAGACAGGGGGGATCAGCCCCAGCATTTT.